The clone carrying this TCR beta chain occurred a few times. Its antigen is not identified. This sample is drawn from a study of cytomegalovirus exposure and HLA in healthy donors. General study points: Later work showed greater clonal expansion in HLA-associated TCR beta chains than in equally common others. Accounts indicate the classifier identified cytomegalovirus status with strong specificity and sensitivity. In an earlier analysis, in some 540 donors, most V segments appeared productive either ~87% or ~30% of the time.

The CDR3 consists of 13 residues. CDR1 and CDR2 from the germline V gene are MNHNS and SASEGT. V lost 10 bases, J lost 0 bases, and 12 bases lay in between. PCR used 60 Vbeta primers and 13 Jbeta primers. The assay was immunoSEQ multiplex PCR, and TCRdb's table has in-frame clones only and misses some. The sample records roughly 120,000 clones, 65% to 75% being singletons. The material sequenced was PBMCs. The sequence came from a woman between 45 and 65 years old in good health and CMV-seropositive. The J gene is TRBJ1-1, the V gene TRBV6-1, with a tentative D call TRBD1 (6 bases). Written as DNA, the CDR3 is TGTGCCATTACGACAGGAATGAACACTGAAGCTTTCTTT. Translating it yields CAITTGMNTEAFF.